This T cell receptor (beta chain) stems from a study of blood T cell repertoires in COVID-19. On the study more broadly: Acute-phase and convalescent COVID-19 samples originated in the United States, Italy and Spain. Sample material is recorded as cDNA or gDNA derived from T cells, B-cell-depleted T cells, or PBMCs.

TCRdb's table, derived via immunoSEQ multiplex PCR, lists solely in-frame clones and lacks some. The sample has approximately 440,000 clones; around 90% are singletons. The germline V gene encodes CDR1 LGHDT and CDR2 YNNKEL (reference sequence). The V end was cut by 3 bases, the J end by 7 bases, with 22 bases between. The CDR3 extends over 17 amino acids. This TCR was sampled from a man between 18 and 35 years old who had recovered from COVID-19. Sequencing used PBMCs or T cells enriched from blood (not recorded which). J is TRBJ1-3 and V is TRBV3-1 (or the pseudogene TRBV3-2); D perhaps matches TRBD1 (5 bases). The CDR3 reads CASSQGELRGTRNTIYF. CDR3 coding DNA: TGTGCCAGCAGCCAGGGGGAACTGCGGGGAACGAGGAACACCATATATTTT.